The 29 T cell receptor beta chains given below trace back to one sample, sequenced in a study of T cell repertoires in cytomegalovirus infection. The antigens of these receptors remain unknown. TCRdb analysed the reads with MiXCR anew, one entry per CDR3 protein. The sample shows 400,000 to 600,000 distinct CDR3 sequences, under 55% of them seen only once. Here the sequenced sample was cultured PBMCs, taken from culture after CMV antigen stimulation. The receptors were sampled from a human donor in good health (CMV status not recorded). Some clones in this sample may be carry-over from other donors' samples.

This clonotype was seen only a few times. One junction end disagrees with the germline gene, perhaps due to a read error. The J gene is TRBJ2-7, the V gene TRBV7-9; D is perhaps TRBD2 (5 bases). CDR1 and CDR2 from the germline V gene are SEHNR and FQNEAQ (reference sequence). The CDR3 is made up of 11 amino acids. This CDR3 is CASSPPLEAVF. The CDR3 DNA sequence: TGTGCCAGCAGCCCCCCGCTCGAAGCGGTATTC. Combining the CDR3 with reference TRBV7-9 and TRBJ2-7 gives the whole variable domain DTGVSQNPRHKITKRGQNVTFRCDPISEHNRLYWYRQTLGQGPEFLTYFQNEAQLEKSRLLSDRFSAERPKGSFSTLEIQRTEQGDSAMYLCASSPPLEAVFGPGTRLTVT.

This chain joins TRBV7-2 and TRBJ2-7, with TRBD2 identical over 9 bases. The germline V gene encodes CDR1 SGHTA and CDR2 FQGNSA. With 3 bases clipped from V and 8 bases from J, the junction kept 11 bases outside the gene matches. The CDR3 sequence is 15 residues long. CDR3 in amino acids: CASSFGAGGPYKQYF. The DNA of the CDR3 is TGTGCCAGCAGCTTTGGAGCGGGAGGCCCATACAAGCAGTACTTC.

The genes are TRBV5-4 and TRBJ2-7, with TRBD2 as a possible D gene (6 bases). Germline V lookup: CDR1 SGHNT, CDR2 YYREEE (reference sequence). This CDR3 comprises 15 residues. Trimming left V 5 bases short and J 6 bases short, with 21 bases between. CDR3 protein: CASRYQGGLLSEQYF. The CDR3 nucleotides are TGTGCCAGCAGATACCAGGGAGGTTTACTCTCCGAGCAGTACTTC. The whole variable domain, filled in from reference TRBV5-4 and TRBJ2-7, reads ETGVTQSPTHLIKTRGQQVTLRCSSQSGHNTVSWYQQALGQGPQFIFQYYREEENGRGNFPPRFSGLQFPNYSSELNVNALELDDSALYLCASRYQGGLLSEQYFGPGTRLTVT.

This clonotype has a single count. V and J are TRBV4-3 and TRBJ2-1; TRBD2 matches at 7 bases. The CDR3 totals 17 residues. Germline V gene sequence: CDR1 LGHNA, CDR2 YSLEER. Losses at the gene ends were 0 bases for V and 0 bases for J; bases not matched to a gene: 5. The CDR3 DNA sequence: TGCGCCAGCAGCCAAGATGAAGCGGGACCCTCCTACAATGAGCAGTTCTTC. Its translation: CASSQDEAGPSYNEQFF.

This clonotype came up a few times. The chain combines TRBV7-2 with TRBJ2-1, with 8 bases fitting TRBD2. J gave up 8 bases and V 2 bases, and 8 bases lay outside the gene matches. This CDR3 spans 15 amino acids. CDR1 and CDR2 from the germline V gene are SGHTA and FQGNSA. The CDR3 region has the DNA TGTGCCAGCAGCTTATCGGGAGGGGGGGTGTATGAGCAGTTCTTC. It yields the protein CASSLSGGGVYEQFF. Filled out from reference TRBV7-2 and TRBJ2-1, the complete variable domain reads GAGVSQSPSNKVTEKGKDVELRCDPISGHTALYWYRQSLGQGLEFLIYFQGNSAPDKSGLPSDRFSAERTGGSVSTLTIQRTQQEDSAVYLCASSLSGGGVYEQFFGPGTRLTVL.

This rearrangement joins TRBV7-6 to TRBJ2-1; 7 bases map to TRBD2. V gave up 5 bases and J gave up 8 bases; unmatched junction bases: 15. CDR1 is SGHVS, CDR2 FNYEAQ, per germline. This CDR3 contains 16 residues. The CDR3 here is CASSPDPAGAFYEQFF. As DNA, the CDR3 is TGTGCCAGCAGCCCTGACCCGGCGGGAGCCTTCTATGAGCAGTTCTTC.

This clonotype was counted ten times or more. The chain couples TRBV6-1 to TRBJ2-3; TRBD2 is a possible D gene (6 bases). There are 17 residues in the CDR3. Germline CDR1 MNHNS, CDR2 SASEGT. The V and J ends lost 3 bases and 1 base respectively, with 17 bases between them. The CDR3 reads CASSDSLGSGGTDTQYF. Written as DNA, the CDR3 is TGTGCCAGCAGTGATTCCTTGGGTAGCGGTGGCACAGATACGCAGTATTTT.

The chain has TRBV12-3 or TRBV12-4 and TRBJ1-5, with a possible D match to TRBD1 (6 bases). V shed 5 bases and J shed 6 bases, with 17 bases lying between them. This CDR3 region has 15 residues. CDR3 region: CASSPGGAASQPQHF. The CDR3 DNA reads as TGTGCCAGCAGTCCCGGGGGGGCGGCAAGTCAGCCCCAGCATTTT.

The J gene is TRBJ2-1, the V gene TRBV24-1, with D possibly matching TRBD1 (5 bases). Germline V gene lookup returns CDR1 KGHDR and CDR2 SFDVKD. The CDR3 contains 15 residues. The ends were cut back, 8 bases at V and 9 bases at J, with 22 bases in the middle. The CDR3 protein is CATTAGPGWISEQFF. The CDR3, as DNA: TGTGCCACCACCGCAGGTCCAGGGTGGATCAGTGAGCAGTTCTTC.

The CDR3 DNA reads TGTGCCTCATCCAGGGGGTACACCGGGGAGCTGTTTTTT. Translating it yields CASSRGYTGELFF. The V call is TRBV6-2 or TRBV6-3, the J call TRBJ2-2, with 7 bases that match TRBD1. The V and J ends lost 11 bases and 3 bases, in that order; junction bases with no gene match: 6. This CDR3 region has 13 residues. Germline assignment: CDR1 MNHEY and CDR2 SVGEGT.

This clonotype showed up just once. The genes are TRBV5-5 and TRBJ1-2; D perhaps matches TRBD1 (5 bases). Trimming shortened V by 0 bases and J by 2 bases, and 8 bases separated the two germline ends. This CDR3 is built from 14 residues. The germline V gene encodes CDR1 SGHKS and CDR2 YYEKEE (reference sequence). The CDR3 DNA follows: TGTGCCAGCAGCTTGGGGGGCTTCAACTATGGCTACACCTTC. It encodes CASSLGGFNYGYTF.

This clonotype turned up a few times. The chain recombines TRBV7-6 with TRBJ2-7, with 7 nucleotides matching TRBD2. J gave up 0 bases and V 7 bases, and 6 bases lay outside the gene matches. The germline V gene has CDR1 SGHVS and CDR2 FNYEAQ. The CDR3 spans 14 residues. In nucleotides, the CDR3 is TGTGCCAGCAAACGAGCGGGGAGCTCCTACGAGCAGTACTTC. Encoded protein: CASKRAGSSYEQYF.

In this sample, this clonotype turned up a few times. The genes are TRBV6-5 and TRBJ2-7; 7 positions match TRBD1. The CDR3 loop spans 16 amino acids. Trimming removed 3 bases from V and 5 bases from J; junction bases left unmatched: 13. Germline V lookup: CDR1 MNHEY, CDR2 SVGAGI. Here the CDR3 DNA reads TGTGCCAGCAGTTATCACCCCCGGGACAGACTAAACGAGCAGTACTTC. This sequence encodes CASSYHPRDRLNEQYF.

The chain recombines TRBV20-1 with TRBJ2-2, with 10 bases matching TRBD2. V trimming: 0 bases; J trimming: 2 bases; junction bases outside the gene matches: 3. The germline CDR1 and CDR2 sequences are DFQATT and SNEGSKA (reference sequence). The CDR3 runs to 16 residues. The CDR3 sequence: CSARDLAGANTGELFF. For the CDR3, the DNA is TGCAGTGCTAGAGATCTAGCGGGAGCAAACACCGGGGAGCTGTTTTTT.

This chain uses TRBV19 with TRBJ2-3, with TRBD2 matching over 7 bases. CDR1 is LNHDA, CDR2 SQIVND, per germline (reference sequence). V shed 5 bases, J shed 2 bases, and the junction held 10 bases outside the gene matches. This CDR3 contains 16 residues. DNA for the CDR3: TGTGCCAGTAGTCCTGGACTAGTGGGAGCCACAGATACGCAGTATTTT. This sequence encodes CASSPGLVGATDTQYF.

This chain uses TRBV6-1 with TRBJ1-6; a weak D match, TRBD1 (5 bases). There are 14 residues in the CDR3. V lost 5 bases, J lost 9 bases, and 14 bases lay in between. In germline, CDR1 is MNHNS, CDR2 SASEGT. The CDR3 spells CASSRAGRFSPLHF. In DNA, the CDR3 is TGTGCCAGCAGTCGGGCAGGGAGGTTTTCACCCCTCCACTTT.

V usage is TRBV14 and J usage is TRBJ2-2, with 8 nucleotides matching TRBD2. This CDR3 is 18 amino acids long. Germline V CDR1 and CDR2: SGHDN, FVKESK. Losses at the gene ends were 0 bases for V and 0 bases for J; bases not matched to a gene: 6. The CDR3 DNA is TGTGCCAGCAGCCAAGAGTATCCTAGCGGGTCGAACACCGGGGAGCTGTTTTTT. Amino acids: CASSQEYPSGSNTGELFF.

This chain joins TRBV20-1 and TRBJ2-2; the match to TRBD2 covers 12 bases. Germline V gene sequence: CDR1 DFQATT, CDR2 SNEGSKA (reference sequence). Losses at the gene ends were 0 bases for V and 4 bases for J; bases not matched to a gene: 9. CDR3 length equals 18 residues. CDR3 in amino acids: CSARDLRTSGTSTGELFF. The DNA of the CDR3 is TGCAGTGCTAGAGATCTCCGGACTAGCGGGACGAGCACCGGGGAGCTGTTTTTT.

The chain links TRBV20-1 to TRBJ2-3, with 7 bases aligning to TRBD2. The CDR3 has 14 amino acids. Trimming took 4 bases from V and 4 from J; bases not matched to a gene: 8. Per the germline V gene, CDR1 is DFQATT and CDR2 is SNEGSKA (reference sequence). The CDR3 DNA sequence: TGCAGTGCTACGCAAGCGGGGATCGCAGATACGCAGTATTTT. Amino acids: CSATQAGIADTQYF.

The V call is TRBV7-9, the J call TRBJ1-4; TRBD1 agrees at 8 bases. This CDR3 spans 14 amino acids. CDR1 is SEHNR, CDR2 FQNEAQ, per germline (reference sequence). J was trimmed by 8 bases and V by 3 bases; bases with no gene match: 5. In nucleotides, the CDR3 is TGTGCCAGCAGCTTCGGGACAGGTCACGAAAAACTGTTTTTT. Protein: CASSFGTGHEKLFF.

This clonotype was counted a few times. The chain uses TRBV20-1 and TRBJ2-1; TRBD2 aligns across 7 bases. V lost 4 bases to trimming and J lost 1 base; unmatched junction nucleotides: 7. This CDR3 spans 15 amino acids. From germline, CDR1 is DFQATT and CDR2 SNEGSKA (reference sequence). The DNA of the CDR3 is TGCAGTGCTATACTGACTAGCAGTTCCTACAATGAGCAGTTCTTC. It encodes CSAILTSSSYNEQFF.

The chain couples TRBV5-4 to TRBJ1-2; 8 bases map to TRBD1. Trimming took 0 bases from V and 4 from J; bases not matched to a gene: 2. The CDR3 is made up of 14 amino acids. In germline, CDR1 is SGHNT, CDR2 YYREEE (reference sequence). DNA of the CDR3: TGTGCCAGCAGCTTGGCCGGGACAGGCTATGGCTACACCTTC. It encodes CASSLAGTGYGYTF.

This chain uses TRBV10-3 with TRBJ2-3, with D possibly TRBD2 on 5 matching bases. This CDR3 has 15 residues. V was clipped by 7 bases and J by 0 bases, with 14 bases between them. The germline CDR1 and CDR2 sequences are ENHRY and SYGVKD. The CDR3 region is CAITGSASSTDTQYF. DNA of the CDR3: TGTGCCATCACGGGATCGGCCAGTAGCACAGATACGCAGTATTTT.

This clonotype was observed at least ten times. This chain joins TRBV7-2 and TRBJ2-1, with D tentatively TRBD2 (5 bases). The CDR3 is 16 amino acids. Between the trimmed V and J ends, which lost 2 bases and 4 bases, there was a span of 15 bases. The germline V gene has CDR1 SGHTA and CDR2 FQGNSA. CDR3 sequence reads: CASSLFSGNTYNEQFF. The CDR3 coding sequence is TGTGCCAGCAGCTTATTTTCGGGGAACACATACAATGAGCAGTTCTTC.

The V and J genes are TRBV4-1 and TRBJ2-1, with D tentatively TRBD2 (6 bases). Germline CDR1 is MGHRA and CDR2 is YSYEKL. The germline V and J ends were trimmed by 3 bases and 9 bases, with 18 bases remaining between them. The CDR3 runs 15 residues. The CDR3 DNA sequence: TGCGCCAGCAGCCAGTTGACAGTCACCGGGGGTGAGCAGTTCTTC. It specifies CASSQLTVTGGEQFF.

This clonotype has only a few counts. The gene calls are TRBV25-1 and TRBJ2-5, with D possibly being TRBD1 (6 bases). Germline V CDR1 and CDR2: MGHDK, SYGVNS. CDR3 length: 16 amino acids. V lost 1 base, J lost 3 bases, and 15 bases lay in between. CDR3 region: CASSEWYTGSKETQYF. The CDR3, as DNA: TGTGCCAGCAGTGAATGGTATACAGGGAGTAAAGAGACCCAGTACTTC.

This clonotype showed up just a few times. The chain joins TRBV11-2 to TRBJ2-5; D is ambiguous. Looked up from germline, CDR1 is SGHAT and CDR2 is FQNNGV. This CDR3 is 13 amino acids long. V was trimmed by 4 bases and J by 0 bases, leaving 6 bases between them. As DNA, the CDR3 is TGTGCCAGCAGCTACTGGGACCAAGAGACCCAGTACTTC. Translated: CASSYWDQETQYF.

The gene calls are TRBV6-2 or TRBV6-3 and TRBJ2-1, with D perhaps matching TRBD2 (6 bases). The ends were cut back, 8 bases at V and 0 bases at J, with 17 bases in the middle. The CDR3 loop spans 16 amino acids. Germline CDR1 reads MNHEY; CDR2 reads SVGEGT. The DNA for the CDR3 is TGTGCCAGCCGACTCCCACGCGGGGCCTCCTACAATGAGCAGTTCTTC. This codes for CASRLPRGASYNEQFF.

This clonotype has a handful of counts. This sequence joins TRBV5-5 and TRBJ2-7, with 9 bases lining up with TRBD2. Trimming at V came to 1 base and at J to 4 bases, leaving 6 bases not matched to a gene. The CDR3 contains 15 residues. Looked up from germline, CDR1 is SGHKS and CDR2 is YYEKEE (reference sequence). The CDR3 coding sequence is TGTGCCAGCAGCTTGAGTGTTAGCGGGGGTTACGAGCAGTACTTC. Translating gives CASSLSVSGGYEQYF.